The clone carrying this T cell receptor (beta chain) came up a few times. The record originates from a study of T cell repertoires in cytomegalovirus infection. Overall study context: Both CMV infection and a matching HLA type were indicated by public TCR beta signatures.

Each CDR3 protein is one row after TCRdb ran MiXCR on the reads. Counted here are 250,000 or so distinct CDR3 sequences, roughly 12% occurring once; the ten biggest clones make up 1.6%. Germline CDR1 and CDR2: MNHEY and SVGAGI. V lost 0 bases, J lost 7 bases, and 9 bases stayed unmatched. The CDR3 has 17 residues. The chain links TRBV6-5 to TRBJ2-1, with 10 bases that match TRBD2. Source material: PBMCs. This TCR derives from a human donor in good health (CMV status not recorded). Some clones in this sample may be carry-over from other donors' samples. The CDR3 sequence: CASSYSSGLAGVNEQFF. CDR3 bases: TGTGCCAGCAGTTACTCTTCCGGGCTAGCGGGAGTGAATGAGCAGTTCTTC.